This section outlines one TCR beta chain sequence together with its context. Profiled with immunoSEQ multiplex PCR; TCRdb holds only in-frame clones, not every one. The data show 300,000 to 400,000 clones, about 90% seen once. The CDR3 totals 14 residues. With 4 bases clipped from V and 3 bases from J, the junction kept 3 bases outside the gene matches. Germline-derived CDR1 and CDR2 are LGHDT and YNNKEL (reference sequence). The data originate from a study of blood T cell repertoires in COVID-19. The sequence came from an older woman with COVID-19, enrolled during active disease. Sample: peripheral blood. This chain links TRBV3-1 (or the pseudogene TRBV3-2) with TRBJ2-7; TRBD1 matches at 10 bases. CDR3 sequence: CASSPGQGNYEQYF. For the CDR3, the DNA is TGTGCCAGCAGCCCGGGACAGGGGAACTACGAGCAGTACTTC.